The source of this T cell receptor (beta chain) is a study of blood T cells in healthy people across ages. At the level of the study: When template switching was applied, about one barcoded beta molecule was captured per two T cells.

A remark on this clonotype: Its antigen is not known.

With a J-beta primer mix and a sample-barcoded 5' primer, a second PCR ran 7 to 11 cycles. TCRdb re-analysed the 5' RACE reads in MiXCR, keeping a single row per CDR3 protein. The sample yields some 1.4 million distinct CDR3 sequences, 42% seen once. The CDR3 loop spans 15 amino acids. Unmatched junction bases numbered 5, after V lost 5 bases and J lost 1 base. The V gene's germline CDR1 is MDHEN and CDR2 SYDVKM. Broader study findings: Among long-lived donors, naive CD4+ cells were more numerous and diversity higher than in aged donors. Naive T cell percentage strongly correlated with TCR beta diversity.

The origin of this receptor is a woman aged 18-35 years in good health. The sequencing input was blood. This sequence joins TRBV28 and TRBJ1-1, with 9 bases that match TRBD1. The CDR3 DNA reads TGTGCCAGCAGTGAGCGGACAGGGGAGAACACTGAAGCTTTCTTT. Protein sequence: CASSERTGENTEAFF.